The 29 T cell receptor beta chains presented below share a single source sample, sequenced in a study of shared T cell receptors in the human thymus. The assay was immunoSEQ multiplex PCR, and TCRdb's table has in-frame clones only and misses some. The sample yields 700,000 or so clones, 80% to 90% seen once. The sample also formed part of further work on human thymus T cells.

Material for sequencing was thymocytes. Receptors were obtained from a girl under three years old with a congenital heart defect.

This clone showed up just once. The CDR3 nucleotides are TGTGCCATCAGTGTTCAGGCAATGAACACTGAAGCTTTCTTT. It encodes CAISVQAMNTEAFF. The chain joins TRBV10-3 to TRBJ1-1; D is ambiguous. The CDR3 consists of 14 residues. The germline gives CDR1 ENHRY, CDR2 SYGVKD. V lost 4 bases and J 0 bases, leaving 9 bases between the germline ends.

This chain uses TRBV2 with TRBJ1-1; the D is unclear. CDR1 is SNHLY, CDR2 FYNNEI, per germline. V shed 2 bases and J shed 10 bases, with 8 bases lying between them. CDR3 length: 11 residues. CDR3 protein: CASSEREPAFF. The CDR3 DNA reads TGTGCCAGCAGTGAAAGGGAGCCAGCTTTCTTT.

The V gene is TRBV5-6, the J gene TRBJ1-1; D may be TRBD1 (6 bases). V dropped 0 bases and J dropped 1 base, with 16 bases sitting between them. CDR3 length: 17 residues. Germline CDR1 reads SGHDT; CDR2 reads YYEEEE. This chain's CDR3 is CASSLAGSTGTNTEAFF. Here the CDR3 DNA reads TGTGCCAGCAGCTTGGCCGGATCGACAGGAACGAACACTGAAGCTTTCTTT.

The rearrangement links TRBV4-3 to TRBJ1-2, with TRBD1 matching over 10 bases. J lost 0 bases, V lost 0 bases, and 7 bases had no gene match. This CDR3 is built from 18 residues. Germline CDR1 LGHNA, CDR2 YSLEER. As DNA, the CDR3 is TGCGCCAGCAGCCAAGATTGGACAGGGGGTCGGGCTAACTATGGCTACACCTTC. It translates to CASSQDWTGGRANYGYTF.

The table lists this clone with a count of one. The V and J genes are TRBV6-5 and TRBJ1-2; the match to TRBD1 covers 7 bases. CDR1 MNHEY and CDR2 SVGAGI come from the germline V gene. The CDR3 consists of 16 residues. Trimming cost V 2 bases and J 0 bases; bases outside gene matches: 6. CDR3 in amino acids: CASSYVGGSPNYGYTF. The CDR3 DNA follows: TGTGCCAGCAGTTACGTAGGGGGCTCCCCTAACTATGGCTACACCTTC.

The rearrangement joins TRBV5-1 to TRBJ1-2; 9 bases are shared with TRBD1. Germline V gene sequence: CDR1 SGHRS, CDR2 YFSETQ. V lost 4 bases, J lost 3 bases, and 16 bases stayed unmatched. CDR3 length equals 18 residues. The CDR3 sequence: CASSPRGQGTRKDYGYTF. For the CDR3, the DNA is TGCGCCAGCAGCCCCCGGGGACAGGGTACGCGAAAAGACTATGGCTACACCTTC.

The V gene is TRBV14, the J gene TRBJ2-3, with 7 bases matching TRBD2. Germline lookup yields CDR1 SGHDN and CDR2 FVKESK. The CDR3 sequence is 15 residues long. The junction had 12 bases not matched to a gene; V was cut back by 6 bases and J by 6 bases. The CDR3 is CASSATRGIRDTQYF. The CDR3 DNA is TGTGCCAGCAGTGCCACGCGGGGGATCAGGGATACGCAGTATTTT.

This clone was observed a few times. The chain carries TRBV11-2 and TRBJ1-1; 9 bases match TRBD1. CDR3 size: 18 residues. Trimming took 2 bases from V and 2 from J; bases not matched to a gene: 12. The V gene's germline CDR1 is SGHAT and CDR2 FQNNGV. CDR3 region: CASSLCCSGQGANTEAFF. DNA for the CDR3: TGTGCCAGCAGCTTATGTTGTTCGGGACAGGGTGCCAACACTGAAGCTTTCTTT.

This clone was seen just once. The chain employs TRBV4-3 and TRBJ2-1; 8 nucleotides match TRBD2. From germline, CDR1 is LGHNA and CDR2 YSLEER. Trimming cost V 2 bases and J 5 bases; bases outside gene matches: 11. CDR3 length: 17 residues. In DNA, the CDR3 is TGCGCCAGCAGCCAAACGTTAGCGGGGCCCCAGGACAATGAGCAGTTCTTC. It codes for CASSQTLAGPQDNEQFF.

The chain joins TRBV4-1 to TRBJ1-1; 8 nucleotides align to TRBD1. J lost 7 bases, V lost 1 base, and 11 bases had no gene match. This CDR3 contains 16 residues. Looked up from germline, CDR1 is MGHRA and CDR2 is YSYEKL. The CDR3 DNA sequence: TGCGCCAGCAGCCAAGGGATCGACAGGGGAAAGGTTGAAGCTTTCTTT. This translates into CASSQGIDRGKVEAFF.

The chain employs TRBV6-6 and TRBJ1-2; TRBD1 matches at 9 bases. Germline trimming cut 6 bases from V and 2 bases from J; bases unmatched to any gene: 7. The CDR3 loop spans 15 amino acids. Germline V lookup: CDR1 MNHNY, CDR2 SVGAGI (reference sequence). As DNA, the CDR3 is TGTGCCAGCAGACTTAGGACAGGGGAGAACTATGGCTACACCTTC. Translated, it gives CASRLRTGENYGYTF.

The chain joins TRBV19 to TRBJ1-1; 10 bases match TRBD1. The CDR3 is 15 residues long. V shed 3 bases and J 3 bases; nucleotides not matched to a gene: 4. Per the germline V gene, CDR1 is LNHDA and CDR2 is SQIVND (reference sequence). CDR3 nucleotides: TGTGCCAGTAGTATCCCCGGACAGGGGGACACTGAAGCTTTCTTT. This translates into CASSIPGQGDTEAFF.

This clone was seen only once. The CDR3 reads CASSRIPGQPNEKLFF. In DNA, the CDR3 is TGTGCCAGCTCACGCATACCGGGACAGCCAAATGAAAAACTGTTTTTT. The rearrangement links TRBV18 to TRBJ1-4; TRBD1 agrees at 7 bases. The CDR3 covers 16 residues. With 4 bases clipped from V and 5 bases from J, the junction kept 10 bases outside the gene matches. Germline CDR1 is KGHSH and CDR2 is LQKENI.

This clone was counted between two and nine times. The chain carries TRBV2 and TRBJ2-7, with D possibly TRBD1 on 6 matching bases. CDR1 and CDR2 from the germline V gene are SNHLY and FYNNEI. V was pared by 6 bases and J by 1 base, with 19 bases between. The CDR3 totals 16 residues. Here the CDR3 reads CASRENRDTRSYEQYF. DNA of the CDR3: TGTGCCAGCAGGGAAAACCGGGACACCAGATCCTACGAGCAGTACTTC.

The chain couples TRBV15 to TRBJ1-2; D remains ambiguous. With 4 bases removed from V and 4 bases from J, the gap between germline ends came to 13 bases. The germline V gene has CDR1 LNHNV and CDR2 YYDKDF (reference sequence). The CDR3 consists of 14 residues. The CDR3 loop is CATSNQYSFYGYTF. The CDR3 nucleotides are TGTGCCACCAGCAATCAGTACAGCTTCTATGGCTACACCTTC.

This clone appeared a single time. The rearrangement links TRBV5-1 to TRBJ2-7; possibly TRBD1 for D (6 bases). The CDR3 contains 14 residues. Germline CDR1 reads SGHRS; CDR2 reads YFSETQ. V lost 3 bases and J lost 9, with 19 bases in between. This CDR3 is CASSWQGRSATQYF. DNA of the CDR3: TGCGCCAGCAGCTGGCAGGGGAGATCGGCGACGCAGTACTTC.

The chain has TRBV28 and TRBJ2-1, with a tentative D call TRBD2 (7 bases). Trimming took 7 bases from V and 5 from J, leaving 21 bases between them. Looked up from germline, CDR1 is MDHEN and CDR2 is SYDVKM. This CDR3 has 16 amino acids. As DNA, the CDR3 is TGTGCCAGCACCCCCTGGCAGGGGACTATCCACAATGAGCAGTTCTTC. It encodes CASTPWQGTIHNEQFF.

This clone appeared once. The rearrangement uses TRBV9 and TRBJ1-2; D unclear. The CDR3 totals 16 residues. V was trimmed by 5 bases and J by 0 bases, leaving 17 bases between them. CDR1 and CDR2 from the germline V gene are SGDLS and YYNGEE. The CDR3 nucleotides are TGTGCCAGCAGAAGGAGGGATGGGGTGCCTAACTATGGCTACACCTTC. This translates into CASRRRDGVPNYGYTF.

This clone has a single count. The chain carries TRBV6-5 and TRBJ1-6, with D tentatively TRBD1 (5 bases). Germline V gives CDR1 MNHEY, CDR2 SVGAGI. The CDR3 loop spans 16 amino acids. Trimming left V 4 bases short and J 9 bases short, with 19 bases between. CDR3 protein: CASSSRIRKGVSPLHF. CDR3 coding DNA: TGTGCCAGCAGTTCGCGCATCAGGAAAGGGGTTTCACCCCTCCACTTT.

This clone was seen a few times. This rearrangement joins TRBV6-1 to TRBJ1-1; 9 positions match TRBD1. Per the germline V gene, CDR1 is MNHNS and CDR2 is SASEGT. The CDR3 is 15 residues long. With V trimmed by 3 bases and J by 3 bases, 5 bases remained unmatched. The CDR3 here is CASSEKGQGDTEAFF. The DNA of the CDR3 is TGTGCCAGCAGTGAGAAGGGACAGGGAGACACTGAAGCTTTCTTT.

The J gene is TRBJ1-5, the V gene TRBV14, with D unclear. The CDR3 spans 18 residues. Per germline, CDR1 SGHDN and CDR2 FVKESK. Deletions cut 1 base from V and 1 base from J, with 17 bases between. The CDR3 nucleotides read TGTGCCAGCAGCCAAGGGTCAGTCCTAGCAAAAAGCAATCAGCCCCAGCATTTT. Protein sequence: CASSQGSVLAKSNQPQHF.

The rearrangement uses TRBV11-2 and TRBJ2-2; possibly TRBD1 for D (8 bases). This CDR3 has 15 residues. CDR1 SGHAT and CDR2 FQNNGV come from the germline V gene. The V end was cut by 3 bases, the J end by 5 bases, with 13 bases between. Here the CDR3 reads CASSFSQGGTGELFF. CDR3 DNA sequence: TGTGCCAGCAGCTTCTCACAGGGGGGGACCGGGGAGCTGTTTTTT. The whole variable domain, filled in from reference TRBV11-2 and TRBJ2-2, reads EAGVAQSPRYKIIEKRQSVAFWCNPISGHATLYWYQQILGQGPKLLIQFQNNGVVDDSQLPKDRFSAERLKGVDSTLKIQPAKLEDSAVYLCASSFSQGGTGELFFGEGSRLTVL.

This clone came up once. The rearrangement links TRBV4-1 to TRBJ2-4, with a tentative D call TRBD2 (7 bases). The CDR3 contains 16 residues. Germline CDR1 MGHRA, CDR2 YSYEKL. V lost 0 bases, J lost 4 bases, and 13 bases lay in between. Written as DNA, the CDR3 is TGCGCCAGCAGCCAAGAGAGGGGGGGCGCGAAAAACATTCAGTACTTC. Amino acids: CASSQERGGAKNIQYF.

The chain links TRBV6-5 to TRBJ2-1; 7 nucleotides agree with TRBD2. Losses at the gene ends were 2 bases for V and 2 bases for J; bases not matched to a gene: 3. Germline V CDR1 and CDR2: MNHEY, SVGAGI. The CDR3 has 15 amino acids. CDR3 nucleotide sequence: TGTGCCAGCAGTTACACGGCGGGGGCCTACAATGAGCAGTTCTTC. The encoded protein is CASSYTAGAYNEQFF.

The chain employs TRBV15 and TRBJ1-1; 7 bases are a match to TRBD1. The germline gives CDR1 LNHNV, CDR2 YYDKDF (reference sequence). CDR3 length: 16 amino acids. The V segment lost 2 bases and the J segment 0 bases; nucleotides outside the gene matches: 6. The CDR3 region is CATSRYPGQVNTEAFF. DNA of the CDR3: TGTGCCACCAGCAGATACCCCGGACAGGTGAACACTGAAGCTTTCTTT.

To note about this clone: One end of the junction is discordant with germline, which a read error may explain. The gene calls are TRBV20-1 and TRBJ2-7; D is uncertain. CDR3 length: 11 amino acids. Germline V CDR1 and CDR2: DFQATT, SNEGSKA (reference sequence). CDR3: CSVHPQVGGHF. CDR3 sequence (DNA): TGCAGTGTCCACCCCCAGGTAGGTGGGCACTTC.

V and J are TRBV25-1 and TRBJ1-3; D remains unclear. The ends were cut back, 3 bases at V and 4 bases at J, with 13 bases in the middle. Germline V gives CDR1 MGHDK, CDR2 SYGVNS. The CDR3 contains 15 residues. The CDR3 loop reads CASSDPGGSGNTIYF. The CDR3 coding sequence is TGTGCCAGCAGTGACCCTGGAGGGTCCGGAAACACCATATATTTT.

The gene calls are TRBV28 and TRBJ1-3, with 7 bases lining up with TRBD1. Unmatched junction bases numbered 11, after V lost 8 bases and J lost 7 bases. Per germline, CDR1 MDHEN and CDR2 SYDVKM. CDR3 length: 14 residues. This CDR3 reads CASSKRRGPNTIYF. The CDR3 region has the DNA TGTGCCAGCTCGAAACGGAGGGGGCCCAACACCATATATTTT.

The gene calls are TRBV19 and TRBJ2-2; 11 bases map to TRBD1. The V segment lost 7 bases and the J segment 6 bases; nucleotides outside the gene matches: 4. Germline V gene lookup returns CDR1 LNHDA and CDR2 SQIVND (reference sequence). The CDR3 loop spans 14 amino acids. The CDR3 protein is CASTGTGGAGELFF. CDR3 in DNA: TGTGCCAGTACCGGGACAGGGGGGGCCGGGGAGCTGTTTTTT.